This T cell receptor (beta chain) appears in the sequencing data of a study of immune heterogeneity within non-small cell lung tumors. Study-wide results and caveats: A moderate but significant correlation was observed between local T-cell clonality and local tumor mutational burden (R about 0.35). Both recurring identical dominant CDR3 beta clonotypes and site-unique high-frequency clones were observed across tumor sites within a patient.

Amplification of the TCR beta CDR3 was achieved through multiplex PCR with 32 V and 13 J primers. TCRdb re-called the multiplex PCR reads through MiXCR, storing one row per CDR3 protein. The table records 7,000 to 8,500 distinct CDR3 sequences, around 20% of them present only once. By proportion, this clonotype is medium-sized (0.01 to 0.1%). The antigen remains undetermined. Bulk tumor gDNA, 600 ng per sample, served as the TCR template. Surgery yielded several widely spaced biopsies per primary tumor. It was patients with untreated, newly diagnosed non-small cell lung cancer who underwent curative surgery. Individuals who provided samples were patients with newly diagnosed non-small cell lung cancer who were having surgery with curative intent. CDR3 length: 16 residues. V was pared by 0 bases and J by 7 bases, with 16 bases between. Germline V CDR1 and CDR2: ENHRY, SYGVKD.

V usage is TRBV10-3 and J usage is TRBJ1-5; TRBD1 might be the D (6 bases). What was sequenced was lung tumor tissue. The sequence was collected from a man between 60 and 75 years old with non-small cell lung cancer. The CDR3 DNA sequence: TGTGCCATCAGTGAGTCGGCAGGGGCTTCGAGGCAGCCCCAGCATTTT. It codes for CAISESAGASRQPQHF.